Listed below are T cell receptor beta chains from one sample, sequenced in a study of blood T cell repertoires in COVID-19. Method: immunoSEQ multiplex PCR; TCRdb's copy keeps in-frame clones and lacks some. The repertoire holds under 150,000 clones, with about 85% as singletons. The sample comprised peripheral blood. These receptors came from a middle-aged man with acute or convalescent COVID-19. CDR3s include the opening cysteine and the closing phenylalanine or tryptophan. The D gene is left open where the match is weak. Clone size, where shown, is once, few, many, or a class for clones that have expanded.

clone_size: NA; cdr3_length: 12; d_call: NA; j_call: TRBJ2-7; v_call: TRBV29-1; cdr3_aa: CSVGRGSNEQYF; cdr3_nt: TGCAGCGTTGGCAGGGGAAGTAACGAGCAGTACTTC
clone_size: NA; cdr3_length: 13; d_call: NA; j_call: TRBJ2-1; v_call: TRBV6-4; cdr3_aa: CASSDSAENEQFF; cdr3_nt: TGTGCCAGCAGTGACTCGGCAGAAAATGAGCAGTTCTTC
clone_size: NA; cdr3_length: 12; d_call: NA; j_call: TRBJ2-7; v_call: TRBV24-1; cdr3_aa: CATSGTSAEQYF; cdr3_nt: TGTGCCACCTCTGGGACATCGGCCGAGCAGTACTTC
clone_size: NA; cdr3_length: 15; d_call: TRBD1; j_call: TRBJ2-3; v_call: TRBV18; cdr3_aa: CASSHDRVGADTQYF; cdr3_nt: TGTGCCAGCTCACACGACAGGGTGGGGGCAGATACGCAGTATTTT
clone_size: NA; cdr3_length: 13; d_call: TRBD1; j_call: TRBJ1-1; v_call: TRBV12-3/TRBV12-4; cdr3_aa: CASSQGQGFEAFF; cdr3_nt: TGTGCCAGCAGTCAGGGACAGGGTTTTGAAGCTTTCTTT
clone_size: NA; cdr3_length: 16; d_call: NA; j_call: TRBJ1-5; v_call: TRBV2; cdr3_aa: CASTLLIGAVDQPQHF; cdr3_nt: TGTGCCAGCACCCTCTTGATAGGGGCCGTGGATCAGCCCCAGCATTTT
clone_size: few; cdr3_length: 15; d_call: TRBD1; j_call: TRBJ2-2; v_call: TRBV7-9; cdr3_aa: CASSLGQVNTGELFF; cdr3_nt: TGTGCCAGCAGCTTGGGACAGGTGAACACCGGGGAGCTGTTTTTT
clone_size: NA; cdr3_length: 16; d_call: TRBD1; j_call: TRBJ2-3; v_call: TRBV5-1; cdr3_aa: CASSFTGGSPTDTQYF; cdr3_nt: TGCGCCAGCAGCTTTACAGGGGGATCGCCCACAGATACGCAGTATTTT
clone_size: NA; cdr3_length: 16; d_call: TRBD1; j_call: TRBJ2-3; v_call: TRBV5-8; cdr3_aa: CATVDRDRGRTDTQYF; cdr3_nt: TGTGCCACAGTGGACCGGGACAGGGGGCGAACAGATACGCAGTATTTT
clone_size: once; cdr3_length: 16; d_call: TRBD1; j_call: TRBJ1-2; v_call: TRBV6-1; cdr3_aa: CASSVGQGTLAYGYTF; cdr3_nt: TGTGCCAGCAGTGTGGGACAGGGGACGCTGGCCTATGGCTACACCTTC
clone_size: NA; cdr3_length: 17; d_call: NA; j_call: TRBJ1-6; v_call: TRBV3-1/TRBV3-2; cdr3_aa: CASSQSLMAPEDSPLHF; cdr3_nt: TGTGCCAGCAGCCAATCCCTGATGGCCCCGGAGGATTCACCCCTCCACTTT
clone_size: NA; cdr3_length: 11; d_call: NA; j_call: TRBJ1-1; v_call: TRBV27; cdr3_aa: CASRGGTEAFF; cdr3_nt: TGTGCCAGCAGAGGGGGCACTGAAGCTTTCTTT
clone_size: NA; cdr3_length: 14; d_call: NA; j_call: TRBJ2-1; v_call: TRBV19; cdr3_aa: CASNLVAEPNEQFF; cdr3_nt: TGTGCCAGTAATCTTGTGGCAGAACCGAATGAGCAGTTCTTC
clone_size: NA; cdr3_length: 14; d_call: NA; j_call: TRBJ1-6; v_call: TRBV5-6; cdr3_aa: CASSREGTESPLHF; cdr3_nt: TGTGCCAGCAGTAGGGAGGGGACTGAGTCACCCCTCCACTTT
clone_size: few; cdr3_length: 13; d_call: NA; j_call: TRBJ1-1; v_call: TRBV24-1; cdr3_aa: CATSDRSQGEAFF; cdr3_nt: TGTGCCACCAGTGACCGATCCCAGGGGGAAGCTTTCTTT
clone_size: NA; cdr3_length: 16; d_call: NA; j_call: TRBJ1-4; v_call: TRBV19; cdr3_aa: CASSIGPGHRNEKLFF; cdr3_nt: TGTGCCAGTAGTATAGGACCGGGACACCGGAATGAAAAACTGTTTTTT
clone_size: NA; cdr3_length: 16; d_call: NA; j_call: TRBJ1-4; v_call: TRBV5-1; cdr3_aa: CASSLLGGETNEKLFF; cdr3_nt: TGCGCCAGCAGCTTGCTCGGGGGTGAAACTAATGAAAAACTGTTTTTT
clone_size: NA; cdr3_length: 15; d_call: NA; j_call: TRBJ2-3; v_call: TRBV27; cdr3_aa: CASSDYPSITDTQYF; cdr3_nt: TGTGCCAGCAGCGACTACCCATCGATCACAGATACGCAGTATTTT
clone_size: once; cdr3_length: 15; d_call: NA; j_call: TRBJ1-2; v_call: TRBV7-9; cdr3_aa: CASSSAGALGYGYTF; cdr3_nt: TGTGCCAGCAGCAGTGCGGGCGCGTTGGGCTATGGCTACACCTTC
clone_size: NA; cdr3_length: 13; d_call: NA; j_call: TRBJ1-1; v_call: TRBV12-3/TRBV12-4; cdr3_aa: CASSFQGGTEAFF; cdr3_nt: TGTGCCAGCAGTTTCCAGGGTGGCACTGAAGCTTTCTTT